This note documents a single T cell receptor (beta chain) sequence. The data are from a study of shared clonotypes between healthy human individuals. The germline V gene has CDR1 SEHNR and CDR2 FQNEAQ (reference sequence). V trimming: 5 bases; J trimming: 6 bases; junction bases outside the gene matches: 3. The CDR3 has 14 residues. Each sorted subset replicate got 200 ng genomic DNA, 30,000 or so genomes. The assay was immunoSEQ multiplex PCR, and TCRdb's table has in-frame clones only and misses some. The sample carries roughly 2 million clones, around 95% recorded once. Material: naive CD4+ T cells sorted from blood. Described subset: CD45RA+ positively selected. The receptor was derived from a man aged 18 to 29 in good health. V usage is TRBV7-9 and J usage is TRBJ2-1; 11 positions match TRBD2. The CDR3 DNA reads as TGTGCCAGCAGCCAACTAGCGGGGGCCAATGAGCAGTTCTTC. Encoded protein: CASSQLAGANEQFF.